Listed below are T cell receptor beta chains from one sample, sequenced in a study of blood T cells in healthy people across ages. MiXCR was run by TCRdb on the 5' RACE reads, yielding one entry per CDR3 protein. This sample has approximately 690,000 distinct CDR3 sequences, with 40% to 45% found just once. Sequencing used blood. These receptors all come from an elderly man in good health. Each CDR3 is given with its conserved first and last residue. A D gene is named only where the DNA matches it firmly. Not all rows give a size; the values are once, few, many and, for expanded clones, a class.

size: -
J: TRBJ2-1
D: -
V: TRBV3-1
DNA: TGTGCCAGCAGCCAAGGAGTGGGGGGTGAGACCCAGTTCTTC
CDR3: CASSQGVGGETQFF

size: few
J: TRBJ2-6
D: -
V: TRBV7-2
DNA: TGTGCCAGCAGCTTAAGCTACTCTGGGGCCAACGTCCTGACTTTC
CDR3: CASSLSYSGANVLTF

size: -
J: TRBJ1-2
D: -
V: TRBV6-5
DNA: TGTGCCAGCAGTTACTCAACAGGGCCCGTAGGCTATGGCTACACCTTC
CDR3: CASSYSTGPVGYGYTF

size: few
J: TRBJ2-3
D: -
V: TRBV2
DNA: TGTGCCAGCAGCACAGGGTTCACAGATACGCAGTATTTT
CDR3: CASSTGFTDTQYF

size: few
J: TRBJ2-7
D: TRBD1
V: TRBV28
DNA: TGTGCTACCCTCCTAGGGGGACAGAACTCCTACGAGCAGTACTTC
CDR3: CATLLGGQNSYEQYF

size: few
J: TRBJ1-6
D: -
V: TRBV28
DNA: TGTGCCAGCAGTTTATCCCACAGGAGTAATTCACCCCTCCACTTT
CDR3: CASSLSHRSNSPLHF

size: few
J: TRBJ2-7
D: -
V: TRBV7-2
DNA: TGTGCCAGCAGCCAACTAGCAAATGAGCAGTACTTC
CDR3: CASSQLANEQYF

size: -
J: TRBJ2-5
D: -
V: TRBV9
DNA: TGTGCCAGCAATCCGGGTGTGGGAGAGACCCAGTACTTC
CDR3: CASNPGVGETQYF

size: -
J: TRBJ2-5
D: TRBD2
V: TRBV6-2/TRBV6-3
DNA: TGTGCCAGCAGGAGATTAGCGGGGGGGCTAGGAGAGACCCAGTACTTC
CDR3: CASRRLAGGLGETQYF

size: few
J: TRBJ2-3
D: -
V: TRBV28
DNA: TGTGCCAGCAGCCGACCCGGACTTTATACGCAGTATTTT
CDR3: CASSRPGLYTQYF

size: -
J: TRBJ1-1
D: -
V: TRBV9
DNA: TGTGCCAGCAGCGCACAGGGTCGGAACACTGAAGCTTTCTTT
CDR3: CASSAQGRNTEAFF

size: -
J: TRBJ1-1
D: -
V: TRBV2
DNA: TGTGCCAGCAGTAGGGAGGGGACGGATGAAGCTTTCTTT
CDR3: CASSREGTDEAFF

size: -
J: TRBJ2-2
D: TRBD1
V: TRBV10-2
DNA: TGCGCCAGCAGTCTCAGGACAGGGGCGGGCACCGGGGAGCTGTTTTTT
CDR3: CASSLRTGAGTGELFF

size: many
J: TRBJ2-7
D: -
V: TRBV13
DNA: TGTGCCAGCAGCTTCCTTACCTACGAGCAGTACTTC
CDR3: CASSFLTYEQYF

size: -
J: TRBJ2-5
D: TRBD1
V: TRBV2
DNA: TGTGCCAGCAGTGCAACGGGACAGGGTATTAGAGAGACCCAGTACTTC
CDR3: CASSATGQGIRETQYF

size: once
J: TRBJ1-2
D: TRBD1
V: TRBV5-5
DNA: TGTGCCTGCAGCTTGCTGACAGGGGAAGAAGGCTACACCTTC
CDR3: CACSLLTGEEGYTF

size: -
J: TRBJ2-1
D: -
V: TRBV7-9
DNA: TGTGCCAGCAGAAACGTGGGTAGTACTAGGACCTACAATGAGCAGTTCTTC
CDR3: CASRNVGSTRTYNEQFF

size: -
J: TRBJ1-4
D: TRBD1
V: TRBV6-2/TRBV6-3
DNA: TGTGCCAGCAGTTACCCCCGGGACAGGGGGCGCAGTGAAAAACTGTTTTTT
CDR3: CASSYPRDRGRSEKLFF

size: -
J: TRBJ2-6
D: -
V: TRBV12-3/TRBV12-4
DNA: TGTGCCAGCAGTTTGGGCGCAGAGGGTTCTGGGGCCAACGTCCTGACTTTC
CDR3: CASSLGAEGSGANVLTF

size: few
J: TRBJ1-6
D: -
V: TRBV12-3/TRBV12-4
DNA: TGTGCCAGCAGTGATGACAGAGACTTCACGCCCCTCCACTTT
CDR3: CASSDDRDFTPLHF

size: few
J: TRBJ2-5
D: -
V: TRBV6-1
DNA: TGTGCCAGCAGCGACCCGGATCAAGAGACCCAGTACTTC
CDR3: CASSDPDQETQYF

size: -
J: TRBJ1-4
D: -
V: TRBV7-9
DNA: TGTGCCAGCAGCTTATCACAGCATGAAAAACTGTTTTTT
CDR3: CASSLSQHEKLFF

size: -
J: TRBJ2-1
D: TRBD2
V: TRBV11-2
DNA: TGTGCCAGCAGCTTAGGGCCCCTAGGGAGGGAAGGTTTCTGGAACAATGAGCAGTTCTTC
CDR3: CASSLGPLGREGFWNNEQFF

size: few
J: TRBJ2-4
D: -
V: TRBV30
DNA: TGTGCCTGGACAGGGGGAGGAAACATTCAGTACTTC
CDR3: CAWTGGGNIQYF

size: few
J: TRBJ2-7
D: TRBD1
V: TRBV7-9
DNA: TGTGCCAGCAGCTTGAGCCAGGGGGCGGGCGAGCAGTACTTC
CDR3: CASSLSQGAGEQYF

size: -
J: TRBJ2-7
D: TRBD1
V: TRBV28
DNA: TGTGCCATCAGGGGGCAGGGAGGTACCTACGAGCAGTACTTC
CDR3: CAIRGQGGTYEQYF

size: -
J: TRBJ2-2
D: -
V: TRBV3-1
DNA: TGTGCCAGCAGCCACAAACAGGGTTCCGGGGAGCTGTTTTTT
CDR3: CASSHKQGSGELFF

size: few
J: TRBJ1-6
D: -
V: TRBV6-4
DNA: TGTGCCAGCAGTGAATCCTATTCTAATTCACCCCTCCACTTT
CDR3: CASSESYSNSPLHF

size: -
J: TRBJ2-7
D: TRBD2
V: TRBV27
DNA: TGTGCCAGCAGTTCCCTCGGGACTAGTACTTACGAGCAGTACTTC
CDR3: CASSSLGTSTYEQYF

size: -
J: TRBJ2-2
D: TRBD1
V: TRBV24-1
DNA: TGTGCCACCAGTGATTTGGGACAGGGGGCGAGGAACACCGGGGAGCTGTTTTTT
CDR3: CATSDLGQGARNTGELFF

size: few
J: TRBJ2-3
D: TRBD2
V: TRBV20-1
DNA: TGCAGTGCTAGTCTTAGCGGGGCAGGGGATACGCAGTATTTT
CDR3: CSASLSGAGDTQYF

size: few
J: TRBJ2-1
D: TRBD2
V: TRBV10-3
DNA: TGTGCCATCAGTGAGGAACGGGGACTAGCGGGGGGCTACAATGAGCAGTTCTTC
CDR3: CAISEERGLAGGYNEQFF

size: -
J: TRBJ2-5
D: TRBD1
V: TRBV11-1
DNA: TGTGCCAGCAGCTTATTAGTGGGACAGGGTCTTGGGCACCAAGAGACCCAGTACTTC
CDR3: CASSLLVGQGLGHQETQYF

size: -
J: TRBJ2-5
D: -
V: TRBV7-9
DNA: TGTGCCAGCAGCCCAACCTCCGCTACAGGTGGGGGACAAGAGACCCAGTACTTC
CDR3: CASSPTSATGGGQETQYF

size: few
J: TRBJ2-1
D: TRBD2
V: TRBV2
DNA: TGTGCCAGCAGTATAGGGACTAGCGGTTATGAGCAGTTCTTC
CDR3: CASSIGTSGYEQFF

size: -
J: TRBJ2-1
D: -
V: TRBV20-1
DNA: TGCAGTGCTACCAGGGGAAGCTCCTACAATGAGCAGTTCTTC
CDR3: CSATRGSSYNEQFF

size: few
J: TRBJ2-1
D: -
V: TRBV6-5
DNA: TGTGCCAGCAGTGCGACAGAAAATGAGCAGTTCTTC
CDR3: CASSATENEQFF

size: few
J: TRBJ2-3
D: -
V: TRBV21-1
DNA: TGTGCCAGCAGCATTTTACCGACTGCTCCGCCTAAAGATACGCAGTATTTT
CDR3: CASSILPTAPPKDTQYF

size: -
J: TRBJ1-6
D: -
V: TRBV25-1
DNA: TGTGCCAGGGGGGGGCAGGGAAATTCACCCCTCCACTTT
CDR3: CARGGQGNSPLHF

size: -
J: TRBJ2-5
D: TRBD2
V: TRBV20-1
DNA: TGCAGTGCTGTCCCACTAGCGGGGGTAAAAGAGACCCAGTACTTC
CDR3: CSAVPLAGVKETQYF

size: -
J: TRBJ2-7
D: TRBD2
V: TRBV2
DNA: TGTGCCAGCAGCTTAAAAGCGGGAGAAGGCGAGCAGTACTTC
CDR3: CASSLKAGEGEQYF

size: few
J: TRBJ2-3
D: -
V: TRBV5-1
DNA: TGCGCCAGCAGCCCTAGCTGGCAGGGAAGGGCAGATACGCAGTATTTT
CDR3: CASSPSWQGRADTQYF

size: -
J: TRBJ2-7
D: TRBD2
V: TRBV14
DNA: TGTGCCAGCAGCCAAGAGGTTGCTAGCGGGCGACCCTACGAGCAGTACTTC
CDR3: CASSQEVASGRPYEQYF

size: -
J: TRBJ2-1
D: -
V: TRBV4-3
DNA: TGCGCCAGCCCGGCGGTAAGTCGCTACGATGAGCAGTTCTTC
CDR3: CASPAVSRYDEQFF

size: -
J: TRBJ2-7
D: TRBD1
V: TRBV20-1
DNA: TGCAGTGCTAGAGGGGACAGGGGGCGCGAGCAGTACTTC
CDR3: CSARGDRGREQYF

size: -
J: TRBJ2-7
D: TRBD2
V: TRBV28
DNA: TGTGCCAGCAGGCTCACCGACTCTAGCGGCTACTACGAGCAGTACTTC
CDR3: CASRLTDSSGYYEQYF

size: few
J: TRBJ2-7
D: -
V: TRBV20-1
DNA: TGCAGTGCTAGAGATCCGCAGGCTAGCTCCTACGAGCAGTACTTC
CDR3: CSARDPQASSYEQYF

size: many
J: TRBJ2-5
D: -
V: TRBV6-5
DNA: TGTGCCAGCAGAGGCATGGAGACCCAGTACTTC
CDR3: CASRGMETQYF

size: few
J: TRBJ1-6
D: -
V: TRBV4-3
DNA: TGCGCCAGCAGCCAAGAGTCGGGGGGCACATATAATTCACCCCTCCACTTT
CDR3: CASSQESGGTYNSPLHF

size: -
J: TRBJ2-3
D: -
V: TRBV9
DNA: TGTGCCAGCAGCGTAGTGGAGGGTTCGGGCACAGATACGCAGTATTTT
CDR3: CASSVVEGSGTDTQYF

size: -
J: TRBJ1-5
D: -
V: TRBV20-1
DNA: TGCAGTGCTAGAGTGACAGGCCTCAATCAGCCCCAGCATTTT
CDR3: CSARVTGLNQPQHF

size: many
J: TRBJ1-2
D: -
V: TRBV21-1
DNA: TGTGCCAGCAAGGACAGGGAAGATGGCTACACCTTC
CDR3: CASKDREDGYTF

size: once
J: TRBJ2-1
D: -
V: TRBV3-1
DNA: TGTGCCAGCAGCCAAGATCAGTGGAGCTCCTACAATGAGCAGTTCTTC
CDR3: CASSQDQWSSYNEQFF

size: -
J: TRBJ1-6
D: -
V: TRBV4-2
DNA: TGTCCCAGCAGCCATGAGGGTAGGCCACCCCTCCACTTT
CDR3: CPSSHEGRPPLHF

size: -
J: TRBJ2-7
D: -
V: TRBV7-9
DNA: TGTGCCAGCAGCTTAGTAGGAGGGATAGACTACGAGCAGTACTTC
CDR3: CASSLVGGIDYEQYF

size: -
J: TRBJ2-5
D: -
V: TRBV2
DNA: TGTGCCAGCACCCGGGAAATGAATGAGCAGTACTTC
CDR3: CASTREMNEQYF

size: -
J: TRBJ2-7
D: TRBD2
V: TRBV6-2/TRBV6-3
DNA: TGTGCCGAAAGTCAAACGGCGGGGGTCGAGCAGTACTTC
CDR3: CAESQTAGVEQYF

size: -
J: TRBJ2-1
D: TRBD2
V: TRBV18
DNA: TGTGCCAGCTCACCACGGACTAGCGACCACAATGAGCAGTTCTTC
CDR3: CASSPRTSDHNEQFF

size: -
J: TRBJ2-1
D: -
V: TRBV5-6
DNA: TGTGCCAGCAGCTTGGTTCAGGGGACGCCCAATGAGCAGTTCTTC
CDR3: CASSLVQGTPNEQFF

size: few
J: TRBJ2-4
D: -
V: TRBV6-5
DNA: TGTGCCAGCAGTAACGTCGGAAAGCAGTACTTC
CDR3: CASSNVGKQYF